This T cell receptor (beta chain) was sequenced in a study of Tregs in tolerant kidney transplant recipients (dated by TCRdb to between 2017 and 2020). With respect to the entire study: Related donors were used in the transplants with nonmyeloablative bone marrow transplantation, and mixed chimerism was transient in the human trials. Before combined kidney and bone marrow transplantation, this study identified donor-specific regulatory T cells using TCRbeta sequencing and then followed those same cells after transplant. Here is what the overall study found, with its caveats: Expanding Tregs with activated donor B cells appeared to identify the most biologically relevant and donor-specific TCRbeta repertoire. PCR primers changed over time for some patients, so nucleotide-level comparison across those patients' samples was not possible. In tolerant patients, the expansion of donor-specific Tregs was greater than global Treg expansion, suggesting that the expansion was antigen-driven rather than nonspecific. Although technical replication error seemed to be minimal, the question of biological reproducibility was not addressed directly. Because only a small number of patients were included, the study had limitations, and the results will need to be validated in larger populations as well as under other immunosuppression protocols.

Comments on this clone: Its binding antigen is unknown. Base qualities are not at hand, and no much larger clone is one base apart.

The time point label for this specimen denotes: blood sample drawn before combined kidney and bone marrow transplant. Thawed PBMCs were FACS-sorted into unstimulated Tregs (CD4+CD25+CD127-), CD4+ non-Tregs (CD4+CD25-), CD4 cells and CD8 cells. The patients were a few recipients of combined kidney and bone marrow transplants from the ITN036ST trial, and samples were available only from these trial subjects. Healthy control blood was processed to PBMCs by Ficoll density gradient and cryopreserved, and patient PBMCs were collected before and after transplant. For TCRbeta CDR3 sequencing, genomic DNA was extracted from sorted cells using the QIAGEN DNeasy Blood and Tissue Kit. High-throughput TCRbeta CDR3 sequencing, which included PCR amplification with bias correction and internal controls, was done commercially through immunoSEQ. Turning to the authors' computational methods: Unique productive TCRbeta sequences were defined by CDR3 nucleotide sequence when primers matched and otherwise by CDR3 amino acid sequence together with Vbeta and Jbeta genes. Sorting error was corrected by removing sequences shared between sorted populations at a frequency ratio of 2:1 or less, and the remaining shared sequences were assigned to the higher population. Donor-reactive sequences were defined as at least 5-fold expanded in CFSE-low cells versus unstimulated cells, with frequency of at least 0.01% in CFSE-low cells. Jensen-Shannon divergence calculated on the top 100 TCRbeta sequences ranked by frequency was used to measure repertoire divergence. For any sample with multiple sequencing runs, sorting error was corrected in each run separately before the runs were pooled. TCRdb retrieved this table from immuneACCESS and kept in-frame rearrangements only. Not all clones are present; in checked studies, unresolved V genes account for under half, and no reason is known for the remainder. The V and J calls and the clone size are those of that table, but D and trimming were determined from the DNA. Across this sample there are about 77,000 clones, with 98% seen only once. The top ten clonotypes cover approximately 0.56% of the sample.

The receptor's source is a human donor who received a combined kidney and bone marrow transplant. Sample: CD4+ T cells from blood, taken before the transplant.

CDR3 sequence: CASSYRGSNQPQHF. The bases read TGTGCCAGCAGTTACAGGGGTAGCAATCAGCCCCAGCATTTT. The chain was built from TRBV27 and TRBJ1-5, and 7 junction bases match TRBD1. Trimming leaves V shorter by 4 bases and J shorter by 0 bases, with the junction holding 0 bases beyond the gene matches. CDR1 and CDR2 are drawn from the germline V gene (reference sequence): MNHEY, SMNVEV. The CDR3 has 14 amino acids, counting the end cysteine and phenylalanine. Left in the record is the CDR3 DNA by itself, 42 bases read in frame from the first base.